This T cell receptor (beta chain) was found in a study of shared clonotypes between healthy human individuals. Turning to the study itself: Researchers drew samples from a couple of women and a few men aged 18 to 49. CD4 naive and memory got three plates each, CD8 naive two, CD8 memory one.

In regard to this clone: Its antigen is as yet unknown. One end of the junction fails to match germline, which may point to a read error.

Study-level results: Few donors restricted represented genetic and exposure-history diversity.

CDR3 length: 15 amino acids. Germline V gene sequence: CDR1 MNHEY, CDR2 SMNVEV (reference sequence). Sequencing was performed with immunoSEQ multiplex PCR; in TCRdb, only in-frame clones are kept and a portion is missing. The sample carries about 2.2 million clones, 80% to 95% recorded once. The naive CD8 population came from CD45RO-negative cells selected for CCR7, without terminally differentiated effector memory CD45RA+ cells. The sequencing input was naive CD8+ T cells from PBMCs. The clonotype comes from a man in his late teens or twenties in good health. Some clones in this sample may be carry-over from other donors' samples. The genes are TRBV27 and TRBJ1-2; D is unclear. CDR3 residues: CASGPLELANYGYTF. The CDR3 coding sequence is TGTGCCAGCGGACCACTGGAGTTAGCTAACTATGGCTATACCTTC.